This T cell receptor (beta chain) was retrieved from a study of human T cells and chemical hapten exposure. Indicated time point: patch test 1, 2 weeks after DPC sensitization. As for treatment: therapeutic diphenylcyclopropenone sensitization with weekly scalp DPC. TCRdb reanalysed the RACE reads using MiXCR and keeps one entry per CDR3 protein. The data show 180,000 or so distinct CDR3 sequences, about 22% seen once. This CDR3 has 11 residues. Per germline, CDR1 SQVTM and CDR2 ANQGSEA. V was cut by 3 bases and J by 3 bases, with 3 bases left in between. Study results and limitations: Alopecia affecting every donor means their immune response may not match healthy people's.

This clonotype was counted ten times or more. Its antigen is currently unknown. This clonotype was obtained from a woman between 45 and 60 years old with alopecia areata. Some clones in this sample may be carry-over from other donors' samples. Sequenced here: whole blood, sampled in connection with sensitization to the hapten diphenylcyclopropenone (DPC). The chain employs TRBV29-1 and TRBJ2-1; D is unclear. The CDR3 spells CSVENYNEQFF. CDR3 in DNA: TGCAGCGTTGAGAACTACAATGAGCAGTTCTTC.